This T cell receptor (beta chain) was profiled in a study of tumor-infiltrating lymphocytes in primary liver carcinoma. General study findings and limits: Tumor-adjacent and tumor-blood pairs shared a smaller degree of overlap than tumor region pairs.

Unsorted bulk tissue (roughly 20-31 mg) underwent RNA and DNA co-extraction. For this clonotype: The antigen is undetermined. Germline is not matched at one junction end, which may reflect a read error.

The template, approximately 500 ng total RNA, yielded TCR beta cDNA made with a constant-region primer. Employing slightly modified ARM-PCR, three nested multiplex PCR rounds were run, and these gave rise to the TCR beta libraries. Both of the initial two PCR rounds ran for approximately 10 cycles and employed TRBV1-TRBV30 forward primers alongside a C-beta reverse primer. MiXCR, run by TCRdb on the multiplex PCR reads, gives a single entry per CDR3 protein. Of roughly 100,000 distinct CDR3 sequences in the sample, about four fifths are singletons; the top ten hold about 20%. The germline V gene has CDR1 ENHRY and CDR2 SYGVKD. There are 15 residues in the CDR3.

The chain combines TRBV10-3 with TRBJ2-5; a weak D match, TRBD1 (6 bases). The TCR comes from a man in his forties with primary liver carcinoma and hepatitis B virus infection. Sequenced input: liver tumor tissue from sampling region 3. Regarding subset: tumor region T3, left-lateral pole. As DNA, the CDR3 is TGTGCCATCAGCGAAGGACAGCCGAGTCAAGAGATCCAGTACTTC. It translates to CAISEGQPSQEIQYF.